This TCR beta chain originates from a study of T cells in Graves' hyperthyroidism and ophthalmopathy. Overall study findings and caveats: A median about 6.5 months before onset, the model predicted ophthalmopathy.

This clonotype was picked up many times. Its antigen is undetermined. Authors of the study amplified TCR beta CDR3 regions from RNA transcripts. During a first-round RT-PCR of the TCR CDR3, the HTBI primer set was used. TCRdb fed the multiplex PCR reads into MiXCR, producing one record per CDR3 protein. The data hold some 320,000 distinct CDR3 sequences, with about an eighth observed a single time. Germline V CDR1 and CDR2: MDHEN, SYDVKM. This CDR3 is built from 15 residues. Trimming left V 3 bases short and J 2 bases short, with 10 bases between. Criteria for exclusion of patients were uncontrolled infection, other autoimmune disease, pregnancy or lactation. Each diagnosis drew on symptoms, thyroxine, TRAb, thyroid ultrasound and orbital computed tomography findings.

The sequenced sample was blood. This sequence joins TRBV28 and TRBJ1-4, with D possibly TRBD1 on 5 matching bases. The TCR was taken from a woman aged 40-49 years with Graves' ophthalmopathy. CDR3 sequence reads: CASSLLGTTNEKLFF. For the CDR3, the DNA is TGTGCCAGCAGTTTGTTGGGGACCACTAATGAAAAACTGTTTTTT.